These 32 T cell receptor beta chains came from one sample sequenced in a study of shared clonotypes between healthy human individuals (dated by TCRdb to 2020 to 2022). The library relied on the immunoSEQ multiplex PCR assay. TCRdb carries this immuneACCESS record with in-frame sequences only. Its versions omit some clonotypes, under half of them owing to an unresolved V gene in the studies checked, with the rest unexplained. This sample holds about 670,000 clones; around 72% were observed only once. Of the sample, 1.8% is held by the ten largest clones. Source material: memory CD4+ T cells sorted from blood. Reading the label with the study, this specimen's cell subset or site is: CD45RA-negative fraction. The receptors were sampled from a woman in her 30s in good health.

CDR3 DNA sequence: TGTGCCTGGAGCGCAGGGTTGGCCGTCGAGCAGTACTTC. Translation: CAWSAGLAVEQYF. The chain recombines TRBV30 with TRBJ2-7; tentatively, D is TRBD1 (5 bases). Germline V CDR1 and CDR2: GTSNPN, SVGIG (reference sequence). The CDR3 consists of 13 residues. With 3 bases removed from V and 6 bases from J, the gap between germline ends came to 15 bases.

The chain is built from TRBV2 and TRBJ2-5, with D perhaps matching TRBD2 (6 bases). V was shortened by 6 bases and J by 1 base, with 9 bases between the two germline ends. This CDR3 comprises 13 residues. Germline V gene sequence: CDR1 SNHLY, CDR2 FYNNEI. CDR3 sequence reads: CASREGAQETQYF. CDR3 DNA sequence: TGTGCCAGCAGGGAGGGCGCCCAAGAGACCCAGTACTTC.

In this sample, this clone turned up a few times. CDR3 sequence (DNA): TGTGCCAGCAGTTTCTTGGGACTAGGGATGCCTACCGGGGAGCTGTTTTTT. This sequence encodes CASSFLGLGMPTGELFF. This chain connects TRBV28 to TRBJ2-2, with 8 bases identical to TRBD2. The CDR3 spans 17 residues. Unmatched junction bases numbered 11, after V lost 3 bases and J lost 5 bases. Germline V lookup: CDR1 MDHEN, CDR2 SYDVKM.

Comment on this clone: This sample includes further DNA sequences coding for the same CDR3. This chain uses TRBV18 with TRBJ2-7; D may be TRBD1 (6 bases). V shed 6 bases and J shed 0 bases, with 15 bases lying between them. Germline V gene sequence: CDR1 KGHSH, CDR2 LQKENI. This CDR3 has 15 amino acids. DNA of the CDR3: TGTGCCAGCTCCCCCAGGGGCGGCTTCTCCTACGAGCAGTACTTC. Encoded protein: CASSPRGGFSYEQYF.

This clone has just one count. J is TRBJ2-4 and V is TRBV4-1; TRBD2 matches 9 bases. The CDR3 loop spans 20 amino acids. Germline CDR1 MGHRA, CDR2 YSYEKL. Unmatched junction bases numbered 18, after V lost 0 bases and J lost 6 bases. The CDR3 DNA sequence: TGCGCCAGCAGCCAAGATCGGTTCCGGTCTGTAGCGGGAGAAGTAAACATTCAGTACTTC. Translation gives CASSQDRFRSVAGEVNIQYF.

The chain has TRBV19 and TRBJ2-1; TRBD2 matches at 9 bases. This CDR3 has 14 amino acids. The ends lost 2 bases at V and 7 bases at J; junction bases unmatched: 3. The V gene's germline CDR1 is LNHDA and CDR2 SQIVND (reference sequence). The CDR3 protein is CASSILAGINEQFF. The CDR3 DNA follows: TGTGCCAGTAGTATACTAGCGGGGATAAATGAGCAGTTCTTC. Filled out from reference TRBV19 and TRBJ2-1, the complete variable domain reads DGGITQSPKYLFRKEGQNVTLSCEQNLNHDAMYWYRQDPGQGLRLIYYSQIVNDFQKGDIAEGYSVSREKKESFPLTVTSAQKNPTAFYLCASSILAGINEQFFGPGTRLTVL.

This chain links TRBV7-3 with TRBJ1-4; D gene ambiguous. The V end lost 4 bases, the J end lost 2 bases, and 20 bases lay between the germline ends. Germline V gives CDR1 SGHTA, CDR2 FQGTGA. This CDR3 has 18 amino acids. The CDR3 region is CASSCGLSIEVTNEKLFF. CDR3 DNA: TGTGCCAGCAGCTGCGGACTGTCGATCGAGGTGACTAATGAAAAACTGTTTTTT.

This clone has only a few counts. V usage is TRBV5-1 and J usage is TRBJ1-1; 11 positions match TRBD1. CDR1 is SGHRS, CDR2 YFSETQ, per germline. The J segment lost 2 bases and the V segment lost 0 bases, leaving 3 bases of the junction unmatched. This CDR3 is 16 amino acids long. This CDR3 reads CASSLAGQGVNTEAFF. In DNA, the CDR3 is TGCGCCAGCAGCTTGGCGGGACAGGGGGTAAACACTGAAGCTTTCTTT.

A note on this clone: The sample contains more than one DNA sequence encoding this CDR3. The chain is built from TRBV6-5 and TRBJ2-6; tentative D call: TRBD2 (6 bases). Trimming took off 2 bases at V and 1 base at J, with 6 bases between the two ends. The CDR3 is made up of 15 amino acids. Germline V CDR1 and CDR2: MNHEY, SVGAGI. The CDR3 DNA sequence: TGTGCCAGCAGTTACGGGGGGTCTGGGGCCAACGTCCTGACTTTC. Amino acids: CASSYGGSGANVLTF.

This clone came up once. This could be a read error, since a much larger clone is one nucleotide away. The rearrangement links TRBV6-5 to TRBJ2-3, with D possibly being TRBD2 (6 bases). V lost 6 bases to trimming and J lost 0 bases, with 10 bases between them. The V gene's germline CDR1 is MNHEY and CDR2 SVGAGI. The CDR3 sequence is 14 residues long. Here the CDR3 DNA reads TGTGCCAGCAGCCTAGGGACTAGCACAGATACGCAGTATTTT. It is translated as CASSLGTSTDTQYF.

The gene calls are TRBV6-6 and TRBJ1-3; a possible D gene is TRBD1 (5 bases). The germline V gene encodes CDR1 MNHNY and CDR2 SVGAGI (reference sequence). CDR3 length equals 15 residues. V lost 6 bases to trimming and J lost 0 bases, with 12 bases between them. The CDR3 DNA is TGTGCCAGCAGATTAACAGGCCCCTCTGGAAACACCATATATTTT. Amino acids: CASRLTGPSGNTIYF.

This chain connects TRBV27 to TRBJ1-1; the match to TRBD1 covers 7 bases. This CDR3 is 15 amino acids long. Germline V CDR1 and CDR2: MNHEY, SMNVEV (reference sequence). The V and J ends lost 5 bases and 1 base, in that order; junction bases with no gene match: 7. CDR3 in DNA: TGTGCCAGCAGTCCGAGGACAGGAAAGAACACTGAAGCTTTCTTT. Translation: CASSPRTGKNTEAFF.

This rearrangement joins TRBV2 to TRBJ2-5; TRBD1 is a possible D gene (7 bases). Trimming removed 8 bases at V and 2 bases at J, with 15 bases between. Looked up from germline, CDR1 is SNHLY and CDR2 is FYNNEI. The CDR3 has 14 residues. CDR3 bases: TGTGCCAGCGTGCAGGGGGGCGAACAAGAGACCCAGTACTTC. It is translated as CASVQGGEQETQYF.

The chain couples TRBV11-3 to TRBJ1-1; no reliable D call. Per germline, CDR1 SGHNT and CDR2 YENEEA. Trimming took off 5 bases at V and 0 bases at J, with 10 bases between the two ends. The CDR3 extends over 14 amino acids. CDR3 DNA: TGTGCCAGCAGCGCCGGGCCGTTGAACACTGAAGCTTTCTTT. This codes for CASSAGPLNTEAFF.

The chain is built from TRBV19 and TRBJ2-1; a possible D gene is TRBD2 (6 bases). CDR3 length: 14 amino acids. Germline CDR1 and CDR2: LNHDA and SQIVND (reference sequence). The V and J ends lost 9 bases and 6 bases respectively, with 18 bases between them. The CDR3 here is CASGGDPFLNEQFF. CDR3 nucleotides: TGTGCCAGCGGCGGGGACCCCTTCCTCAATGAGCAGTTCTTC.

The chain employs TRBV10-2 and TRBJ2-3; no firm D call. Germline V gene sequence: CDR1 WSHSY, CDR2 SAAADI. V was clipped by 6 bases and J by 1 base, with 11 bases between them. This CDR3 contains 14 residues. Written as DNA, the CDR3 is TGCGCCAGCAGGATAAAAGTCGGCACAGATACGCAGTATTTT. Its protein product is CASRIKVGTDTQYF.

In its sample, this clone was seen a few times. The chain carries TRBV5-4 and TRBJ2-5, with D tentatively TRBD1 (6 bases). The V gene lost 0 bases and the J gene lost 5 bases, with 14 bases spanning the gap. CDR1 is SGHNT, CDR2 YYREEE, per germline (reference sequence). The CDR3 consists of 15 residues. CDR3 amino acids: CASSLDPGQGETQYF. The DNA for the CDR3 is TGTGCCAGCAGCTTGGACCCGGGCCAGGGGGAGACCCAGTACTTC. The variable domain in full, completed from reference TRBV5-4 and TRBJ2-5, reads ETGVTQSPTHLIKTRGQQVTLRCSSQSGHNTVSWYQQALGQGPQFIFQYYREEENGRGNFPPRFSGLQFPNYSSELNVNALELDDSALYLCASSLDPGQGETQYFGPGTRLLVL.

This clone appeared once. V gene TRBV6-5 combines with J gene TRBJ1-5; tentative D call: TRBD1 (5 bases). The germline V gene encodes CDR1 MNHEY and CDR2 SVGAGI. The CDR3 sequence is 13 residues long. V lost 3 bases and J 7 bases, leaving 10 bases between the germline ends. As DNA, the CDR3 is TGTGCCAGCAGTTATTATGGGGGACAGCCCCAGCATTTT. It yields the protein CASSYYGGQPQHF.

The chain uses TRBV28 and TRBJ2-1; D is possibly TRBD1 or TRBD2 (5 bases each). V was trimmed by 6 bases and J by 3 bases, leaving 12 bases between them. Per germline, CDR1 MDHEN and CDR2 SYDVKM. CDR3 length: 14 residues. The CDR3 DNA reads TGTGCCAGCAGATACGGGACGGACTACAATGAGCAGTTCTTC. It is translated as CASRYGTDYNEQFF.

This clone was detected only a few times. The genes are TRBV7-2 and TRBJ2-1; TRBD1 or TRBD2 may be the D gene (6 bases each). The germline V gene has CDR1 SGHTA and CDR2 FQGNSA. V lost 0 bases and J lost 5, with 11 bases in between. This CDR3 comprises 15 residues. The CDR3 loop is CASSLAGGHHNEQFF. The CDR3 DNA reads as TGTGCCAGCAGCTTAGCGGGGGGCCACCACAATGAGCAGTTCTTC.

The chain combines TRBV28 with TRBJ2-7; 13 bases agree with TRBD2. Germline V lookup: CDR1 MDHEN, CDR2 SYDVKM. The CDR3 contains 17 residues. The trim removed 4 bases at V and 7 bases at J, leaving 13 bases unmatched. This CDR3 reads CASSSPGLAGRVVEQYF. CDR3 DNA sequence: TGTGCCAGCAGTTCCCCGGGACTAGCGGGGCGTGTTGTGGAGCAGTACTTC.

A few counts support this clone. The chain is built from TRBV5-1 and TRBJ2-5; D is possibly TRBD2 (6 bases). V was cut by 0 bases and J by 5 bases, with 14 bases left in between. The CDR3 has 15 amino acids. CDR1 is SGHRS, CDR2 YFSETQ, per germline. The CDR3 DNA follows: TGCGCCAGCAGCTTGGATACGGGGGAGTGGGAGACCCAGTACTTC. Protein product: CASSLDTGEWETQYF. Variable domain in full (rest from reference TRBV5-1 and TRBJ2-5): KAGVTQTPRYLIKTRGQQVTLSCSPISGHRSVSWYQQTPGQGLQFLFEYFSETQRNKGNFPGRFSGRQFSNSRSEMNVSTLELGDSALYLCASSLDTGEWETQYFGPGTRLLVL.

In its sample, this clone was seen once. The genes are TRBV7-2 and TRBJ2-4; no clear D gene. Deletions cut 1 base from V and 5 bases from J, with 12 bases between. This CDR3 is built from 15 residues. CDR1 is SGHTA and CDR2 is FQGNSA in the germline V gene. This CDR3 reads CASSLDPRRENIQYF. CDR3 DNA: TGTGCCAGCAGCTTAGATCCTCGAAGGGAAAACATTCAGTACTTC.

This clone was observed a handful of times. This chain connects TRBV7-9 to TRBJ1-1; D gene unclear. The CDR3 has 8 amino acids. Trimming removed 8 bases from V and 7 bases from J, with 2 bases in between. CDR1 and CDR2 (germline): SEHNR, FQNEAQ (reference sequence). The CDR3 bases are TGTGCCAGCGATGAAGCTTTCTTT. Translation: CASDEAFF.

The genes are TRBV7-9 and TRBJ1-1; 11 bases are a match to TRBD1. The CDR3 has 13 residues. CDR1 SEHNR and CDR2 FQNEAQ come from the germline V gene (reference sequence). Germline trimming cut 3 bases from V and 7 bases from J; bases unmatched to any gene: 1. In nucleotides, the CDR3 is TGTGCCAGCAGCTTGGACAGGGGGCTTGAAGCTTTCTTT. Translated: CASSLDRGLEAFF.

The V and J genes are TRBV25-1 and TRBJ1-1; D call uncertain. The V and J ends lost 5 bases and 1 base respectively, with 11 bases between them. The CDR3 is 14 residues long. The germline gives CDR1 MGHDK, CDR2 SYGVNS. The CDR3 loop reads CASSSVQGNTEAFF. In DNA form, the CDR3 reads TGTGCCAGCAGTTCCGTCCAAGGGAACACTGAAGCTTTCTTT.

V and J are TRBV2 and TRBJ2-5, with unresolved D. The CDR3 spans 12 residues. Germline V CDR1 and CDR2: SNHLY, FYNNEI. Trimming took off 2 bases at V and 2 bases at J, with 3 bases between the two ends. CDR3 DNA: TGTGCCAGCAGTGAACGGCAAGAGACCCAGTACTTC. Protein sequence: CASSERQETQYF.

In nucleotides, the CDR3 is TGTGCCAGCAGCGTAGGAGGGATGGCGAACACTGAAGCTTTCTTT. Residues: CASSVGGMANTEAFF. The chain combines TRBV9 with TRBJ1-1; D is unresolved. Germline CDR1 reads SGDLS; CDR2 reads YYNGEE. V gave up 0 bases and J gave up 1 base, with 10 bases separating them. The CDR3 loop spans 15 amino acids.

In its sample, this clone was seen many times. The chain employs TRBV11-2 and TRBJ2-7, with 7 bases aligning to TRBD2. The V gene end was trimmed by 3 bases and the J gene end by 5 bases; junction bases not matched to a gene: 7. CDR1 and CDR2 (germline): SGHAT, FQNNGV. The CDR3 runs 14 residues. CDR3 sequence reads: CASSFYTGRNEQYF. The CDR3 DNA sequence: TGTGCCAGCAGCTTCTACACCGGGAGGAACGAGCAGTACTTC.

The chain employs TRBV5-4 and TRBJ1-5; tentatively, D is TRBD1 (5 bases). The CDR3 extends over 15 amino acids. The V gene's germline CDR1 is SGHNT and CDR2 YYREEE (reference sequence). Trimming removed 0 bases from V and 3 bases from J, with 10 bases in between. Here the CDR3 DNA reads TGTGCCAGCAGCTTGGGGGGGGGTGCCAATCAGCCCCAGCATTTT. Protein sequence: CASSLGGGANQPQHF.

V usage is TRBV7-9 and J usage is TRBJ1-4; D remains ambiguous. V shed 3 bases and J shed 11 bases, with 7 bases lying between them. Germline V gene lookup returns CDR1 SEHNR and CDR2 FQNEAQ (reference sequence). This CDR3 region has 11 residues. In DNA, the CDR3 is TGTGCCAGCAGCTTCGAAGAGAAACTGTTTTTT. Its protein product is CASSFEEKLFF.

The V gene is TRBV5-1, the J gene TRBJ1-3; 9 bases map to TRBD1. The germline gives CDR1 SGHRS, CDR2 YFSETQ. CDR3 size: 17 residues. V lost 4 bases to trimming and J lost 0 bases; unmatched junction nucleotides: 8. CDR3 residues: CASSPQGAESSGNTIYF. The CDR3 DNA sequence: TGCGCCAGCAGCCCACAGGGGGCAGAGAGCTCTGGAAACACCATATATTTT.